These 20 T cell receptor beta chains share one sample of origin, sequenced in a study of blood T cell repertoires in COVID-19 (TCRdb year 2020). The library was made by the immunoSEQ multiplex PCR assay. TCRdb stores this immuneACCESS table with in-frame sequences only. Part of the clones is absent; in the studies checked, under half of the shortfall reflects unresolved V genes, and no reason is known for the rest. The sample includes roughly 210,000 clones, with 84% observed a single time. The ten top clones hold 8% to 11% of the sample. Sequenced: peripheral blood. All receptors come from an elderly woman with COVID-19, enrolled during active disease.

This rearrangement joins TRBV24-1 to TRBJ1-1, with TRBD1 matching over 9 bases. From germline, CDR1 is KGHDR and CDR2 SFDVKD. With V trimmed by 4 bases and J by 10 bases, 6 bases remained unmatched. CDR3 size: 13 residues. The CDR3 spells CATSEPGTGRAFF. The DNA for the CDR3 is TGTGCCACCAGTGAGCCGGGGACAGGGCGAGCTTTCTTT.

Of note for this clone: One end of the junction fails to match germline, which may point to a read error. This sequence joins TRBV11-2 and TRBJ2-4, with TRBD2 matching 9 bases. Germline V lookup: CDR1 SGHAT, CDR2 FQNNGV. The length of the CDR3 is 12 residues. CDR3 in amino acids: CASSTAGLAFRF. Here the CDR3 DNA reads TGTGCCAGCAGCACCGCGGGACTAGCTTTCAGGTTC.

The CDR3 reads CASSRVAKNIQYF. The DNA for the CDR3 is TGTGCCAGCAGTCGAGTAGCCAAAAACATTCAGTACTTC. This chain connects TRBV28 to TRBJ2-4; D is unresolved. CDR3 length: 13 residues. Germline assignment: CDR1 MDHEN and CDR2 SYDVKM. V lost 5 bases to trimming and J lost 0 bases, with 5 bases between them.

CDR3 coding DNA: TGTGCCAGCAGCCGACTAAATAGCGGGGGGCGCAATGAGCAGTTCTTC. This translates into CASSRLNSGGRNEQFF. J is TRBJ2-1 and V is TRBV3-1 (or the pseudogene TRBV3-2); 10 nucleotides match TRBD2. Germline V gene data show CDR1 as LGHDT and CDR2 as YNNKEL (reference sequence). The CDR3 is made up of 16 amino acids. J gave up 6 bases and V 4 bases, and 9 bases lay outside the gene matches.

The chain links TRBV7-8 to TRBJ2-3; 14 positions match TRBD2. Trimming took 2 bases from V and 5 from J; bases not matched to a gene: 6. The CDR3 is made up of 17 amino acids. Germline V gene sequence: CDR1 SGHVS, CDR2 FQNEAQ. The CDR3, as DNA: TGTGCCAGCAGCTTAAAGGGACTAGCGGGGGTGATAGATACGCAGTATTTT. Translation: CASSLKGLAGVIDTQYF.

This clone was recorded once. The chain has TRBV6-5 and TRBJ1-5; TRBD1 is a possible D gene (5 bases). There are 15 residues in the CDR3. Deletions cut 6 bases from V and 0 bases from J, with 12 bases between. Germline V CDR1 and CDR2: MNHEY, SVGAGI. This chain's CDR3 is CASSWGRGSNQPQHF. CDR3 sequence (DNA): TGTGCCAGCAGCTGGGGGAGGGGTAGCAATCAGCCCCAGCATTTT.

The chain uses TRBV11-2 and TRBJ2-4; D is uncertain. V lost 6 bases and J lost 0, with 3 bases in between. Germline V gene lookup returns CDR1 SGHAT and CDR2 FQNNGV. The CDR3 extends over 12 amino acids. The DNA of the CDR3 is TGTGCCAGCAGGGCAGCCAAAAACATTCAGTACTTC. It encodes CASRAAKNIQYF.

The chain joins TRBV28 to TRBJ1-2; D gene unclear. The CDR3 is 13 residues long. From germline, CDR1 is MDHEN and CDR2 SYDVKM. V lost 6 bases and J 4 bases, leaving 12 bases between the germline ends. CDR3 bases: TGTGCCAGCAGCCTTGAGGCCGTCTATGGCTACACCTTC. It is translated as CASSLEAVYGYTF.

The chain uses TRBV3-1 (or the pseudogene TRBV3-2) and TRBJ2-1, with D perhaps TRBD1 (5 bases). This CDR3 comprises 12 residues. Germline lookup yields CDR1 LGHDT and CDR2 YNNKEL (reference sequence). The CDR3 nucleotides are TGTACACCCGACGGGCAGGGCAATGAGCAGTTCTTC. It translates to CTPDGQGNEQFF.

This chain links TRBV4-2 with TRBJ1-2; possible D gene TRBD1, 6 bases. V lost 0 bases to trimming and J lost 5 bases, with 7 bases between them. The CDR3 runs to 13 residues. Germline values: CDR1 LGHNA, CDR2 YNFKEQ. For the CDR3, the DNA is TGTGCCAGCAGCCAAGATGGACAGTATGGCTACACCTTC. Its protein is CASSQDGQYGYTF.

CDR3 region: CASSLSSGGAETQYF. CDR3 DNA: TGTGCCAGCAGCTTGAGTAGCGGGGGGGCCGAGACCCAGTACTTC. This chain joins TRBV7-2 and TRBJ2-5; 11 bases agree with TRBD2. CDR3 length: 15 residues. V was clipped by 3 bases and J by 5 bases; unmatched bases: 5. CDR1 and CDR2 (germline): SGHTA, FQGNSA.

The chain joins TRBV18 to TRBJ1-5; D unresolved. Germline loops: CDR1 KGHSH, CDR2 LQKENI. V was cut by 3 bases and J by 7 bases, with 16 bases left in between. The CDR3 extends over 15 amino acids. The chain's CDR3 is CASSPGREGGQPQHF. The CDR3, as DNA: TGTGCCAGCTCACCTGGAAGGGAGGGCGGGCAGCCCCAGCATTTT.

This chain links TRBV6-5 with TRBJ2-1, with a possible D match to TRBD2 (5 bases). CDR3 length: 15 residues. Germline lookup yields CDR1 MNHEY and CDR2 SVGAGI. V was clipped by 5 bases and J by 2 bases, with 13 bases between them. For the CDR3, the DNA is TGTGCCAGCAGTCCCGGACTTGTCACCTACAATGAGCAGTTCTTC. Its protein product is CASSPGLVTYNEQFF.

This CDR3 is CASSRNTGELFF. DNA of the CDR3: TGTGCCAGCAGCCGGAACACCGGGGAGCTGTTTTTT. This rearrangement joins TRBV27 to TRBJ2-2; D not certain. The V gene lost 6 bases and the J gene lost 1 base, with 3 bases spanning the gap. CDR1 is MNHEY, CDR2 SMNVEV, per germline (reference sequence). The CDR3 runs to 12 residues.

The chain's CDR3 is CASSFSGSSNQPQHF. The CDR3 DNA is TGTGCCAGCAGTTTTTCAGGGTCAAGCAATCAGCCCCAGCATTTT. The V and J genes are TRBV28 and TRBJ1-5; possibly TRBD1 for D (5 bases). Trimming shortened V by 3 bases and J by 1 base, and 10 bases separated the two germline ends. The CDR3 consists of 15 residues. CDR1 is MDHEN and CDR2 is SYDVKM in the germline V gene.

This chain connects TRBV2 to TRBJ1-6, with 9 bases matching TRBD1. The CDR3 length is 15 residues. The germline CDR1 and CDR2 sequences are SNHLY and FYNNEI. V trimming: 6 bases; J trimming: 5 bases; junction bases outside the gene matches: 5. CDR3 DNA: TGTGCCAGCAGGGACAGGGGAAGGGATAATTCACCCCTCCACTTT. Translating it yields CASRDRGRDNSPLHF.

The genes are TRBV2 and TRBJ2-7; the D is unclear. Per germline, CDR1 SNHLY and CDR2 FYNNEI. V was cut by 7 bases and J by 0 bases, with 13 bases left in between. The CDR3 spans 14 residues. CDR3 protein: CASKRNINSYEQYF. The DNA for the CDR3 is TGTGCCAGCAAAAGAAACATTAACTCCTACGAGCAGTACTTC.

The chain couples TRBV29-1 to TRBJ1-1; 7 nucleotides agree with TRBD1. Germline CDR1 and CDR2: SQVTM and ANQGSEA. This CDR3 region has 15 residues. Germline trimming cut 5 bases from V and 1 base from J; bases unmatched to any gene: 10. CDR3 sequence: CSVRETGLGNTEAFF. The DNA for the CDR3 is TGCAGCGTTCGTGAGACAGGGTTGGGGAACACTGAAGCTTTCTTT.

This clone was picked up one time. The chain couples TRBV11-2 to TRBJ1-2; TRBD1 agrees at 7 bases. CDR3 length: 13 residues. V dropped 5 bases and J dropped 8; count of bases not matched to a gene: 8. Germline V lookup: CDR1 SGHAT, CDR2 FQNNGV. In DNA form, the CDR3 reads TGTGCCAGCAGCCAGACAGGGACTTGGGGCTACACCTTC. Translation: CASSQTGTWGYTF. The variable domain in full, with the rest retrieved from reference TRBV11-2 and TRBJ1-2, is EAGVAQSPRYKIIEKRQSVAFWCNPISGHATLYWYQQILGQGPKLLIQFQNNGVVDDSQLPKDRFSAERLKGVDSTLKIQPAKLEDSAVYLCASSQTGTWGYTFGSGTRLTVV.

CDR3 in DNA: TGTGCCAGCAGCTTTAGCGGGGTCGGGGCCGGGGAGCTGTTTTTT. Its translation: CASSFSGVGAGELFF. The J gene is TRBJ2-2, the V gene TRBV5-6, with TRBD2 matching over 8 bases. CDR1 and CDR2 from the germline V gene are SGHDT and YYEEEE. The V and J ends lost 2 bases and 6 bases, in that order; junction bases with no gene match: 6. This CDR3 comprises 15 residues.